This T cell receptor beta chain was recovered during a study of OX40 agonist ivuxolimab in advanced cancers. At the level of the study: Patients assigned to dose escalation were diagnosed with hepatocellular carcinoma, melanoma, renal cell or head and neck cancer. Patients achieving partial responses numbered three: one hepatocellular carcinoma case and two cutaneous melanoma cases. Antecedent anti-PD-1, anti-PD-L1 or anti-CTLA-4 therapy was permissible, with over 35% having received some.

Study-wide results and caveats: On average, CD8+ T cells showed a greater number of expanded clones than CD4+.

Trimming removed 4 bases from V and 3 bases from J, with 13 bases in between. The CDR3 runs 14 residues. Germline V lookup: CDR1 SGHNT, CDR2 YYREEE (reference sequence). Measured with immunoSEQ multiplex PCR; TCRdb has only the in-frame clones, and not every one. The sample contains about 43,000 clones, 85% to 90% of which appear only once. About this clone: Its antigen is not identified. At the DNA level, this CDR3 is encoded by other sequences in the same sample as well.

The receptor was derived from an adult with an advanced solid tumor such as melanoma, head and neck, liver or kidney cancer. The chain joins TRBV5-4 to TRBJ2-5; the D gene is possibly TRBD2 (6 bases). Material: CD4+ or CD8+ T cells sorted from blood, obtained in a trial of the OX40 agonist ivuxolimab. This CDR3 is CASSPGTPKETQYF. DNA of the CDR3: TGTGCCAGCAGCCCCGGGACTCCGAAAGAGACCCAGTACTTC. Full variable domain (rest looked up from reference TRBV5-4 and TRBJ2-5): ETGVTQSPTHLIKTRGQQVTLRCSSQSGHNTVSWYQQALGQGPQFIFQYYREEENGRGNFPPRFSGLQFPNYSSELNVNALELDDSALYLCASSPGTPKETQYFGPGTRLLVL.